The sequence of this T cell receptor beta chain was determined in a study of blood T cells in healthy people across ages. This CDR3 contains 16 residues. Germline lookup yields CDR1 DFQATT and CDR2 SNEGSKA (reference sequence). The V gene end was trimmed by 3 bases and the J gene end by 8 bases; junction bases not matched to a gene: 14. Combining a sample-barcoded 5' primer with a J-beta primer mix, a second PCR ran for roughly 7 to 11 cycles. MiXCR was run by TCRdb on the 5' RACE reads, yielding one entry per CDR3 protein. The table includes approximately 880,000 distinct CDR3 sequences, under 50% detected once. In its sample, this clonotype was seen many times.

The chain recombines TRBV20-1 with TRBJ1-2; 11 bases line up with TRBD1. The receptor was derived from a man under 40 in good health. The sequencing input was blood. CDR3 sequence: CSASAGTGGRGRGYTF. Written as DNA, the CDR3 is TGCAGTGCTAGTGCCGGGACAGGGGGTCGAGGAAGGGGCTACACCTTC.